The 7 T cell receptor beta chains listed next were all sequenced from one sample in a study of Ad26.COV2.S vaccination and SARS-CoV-2 variants. This table comes from immunoSEQ multiplex PCR, and its TCRdb copy is limited to in-frame clones, with some not included. The data hold hundreds of thousands of clones, with roughly nine tenths observed a single time. The sample's treatment: roughly 20 received Ad26.COV2.S at low or high dose, single or two shots; 5 received placebo; per-sample allocation not given. Sampling was performed 63 days after the first vaccine or placebo injection. The input for sequencing was peripheral blood, taken in a trial of Ad26.COV2.S vaccine versus placebo. These TCRs come from a person aged 18-65 years who received the Ad26.COV2.S COVID-19 vaccine or a placebo.

The J gene is TRBJ2-5, the V gene TRBV30; TRBD1 is a possible D gene (5 bases). Trimming cost V 2 bases and J 9 bases, with 7 bases left between them. Germline values: CDR1 GTSNPN, CDR2 SVGIG (reference sequence). The CDR3 covers 10 residues. In DNA form, the CDR3 reads TGTGCCTGGAGTAGGGGTGCCCAGTACTTC. Protein sequence: CAWSRGAQYF.

A note on this clone: The sample contains more than one DNA sequence encoding this CDR3. The V and J genes are TRBV29-1 and TRBJ1-1; no reliable D call. CDR1 and CDR2 (germline): SQVTM, ANQGSEA. V shed 3 bases and J shed 0 bases, with 8 bases lying between them. CDR3 length: 13 residues. CDR3 in amino acids: CSVEGRMNTEAFF. For the CDR3, the DNA is TGCAGCGTTGAGGGCCGTATGAACACTGAAGCTTTCTTT.

The V gene is TRBV18, the J gene TRBJ1-1; a weak D match, TRBD1 (5 bases). V was clipped by 6 bases and J by 1 base, with 15 bases between them. CDR3 length: 15 residues. Germline assignment: CDR1 KGHSH and CDR2 LQKENI. The CDR3 here is CASSAEEGPNTEAFF. CDR3 nucleotide sequence: TGTGCCAGCTCCGCTGAAGAGGGACCGAACACTGAAGCTTTCTTT. The complete variable domain, with remaining parts taken from reference TRBV18 and TRBJ1-1, reads NAGVMQNPRHLVRRRGQEARLRCSPMKGHSHVYWYRQLPEEGLKFMVYLQKENIIDESGMPKERFSAEFPKEGPSILRIQQVVRGDSAAYFCASSAEEGPNTEAFFGQGTRLTVV.

In this sample, this clone turned up once. The chain uses TRBV4-3 and TRBJ2-7, with D possibly called TRBD1 or TRBD2 (5 bases each). Per germline, CDR1 LGHNA and CDR2 YSLEER. V was pared by 1 base and J by 0 bases, with 10 bases between. The CDR3 consists of 15 residues. The CDR3 loop reads CASSQVAGTSYEQYF. The CDR3 DNA reads as TGCGCCAGCAGCCAAGTAGCAGGGACCTCCTACGAGCAGTACTTC.

The V gene is TRBV3-1 (or the pseudogene TRBV3-2), the J gene TRBJ1-2; D is perhaps TRBD1 (6 bases). From germline, CDR1 is LGHDT and CDR2 YNNKEL (reference sequence). The CDR3 consists of 15 residues. V was shortened by 4 bases and J by 7 bases, with 19 bases between the two germline ends. Written as DNA, the CDR3 is TGTGCCAGCAGCCCCCTAAGGAATACAGGGATTGGCTACACCTTC. Protein product: CASSPLRNTGIGYTF.

The genes are TRBV29-1 and TRBJ2-1, with 8 bases fitting TRBD1. CDR1 SQVTM and CDR2 ANQGSEA come from the germline V gene. This CDR3 comprises 13 residues. Germline trimming cut 5 bases from V and 9 bases from J; bases unmatched to any gene: 9. The CDR3 DNA sequence: TGCAGCGTTCTGGTCACAGGGGGTCTTGAGCAGTTCTTC. It is translated as CSVLVTGGLEQFF.

The genes are TRBV7-2 and TRBJ2-7; maybe TRBD2 (7 bases). CDR1 and CDR2 from the germline V gene are SGHTA and FQGNSA. This CDR3 is built from 15 residues. Trimming stripped 3 bases from V and 0 bases from J, with 12 bases between. The CDR3 region has the DNA TGTGCCAGCAGCTTGGGGGGGCGAGTCTCCTACGAGCAGTACTTC. Translating it yields CASSLGGRVSYEQYF.